This TCR beta chain comes out of a study of cytomegalovirus exposure and HLA in healthy donors. Clones were read by immunoSEQ multiplex PCR, and TCRdb kept only the in-frame ones, dropping some. The sample lists about 280,000 clones; 70% to 90% were seen once. Trimming removed 7 bases at V and 8 bases at J, with 13 bases between. The germline V gene encodes CDR1 MDHEN and CDR2 SYDVKM. The CDR3 length is 12 residues. The origin of this receptor is a woman aged 18-29 years in good health and CMV-seronegative. V is TRBV28 and J is TRBJ2-3; perhaps TRBD2 as D (6 bases). The specimen was PBMCs. This chain's CDR3 is CASTTWGGTQYF. The DNA for the CDR3 is TGTGCCAGCACCACATGGGGAGGTACGCAGTATTTT.